Listed below are T cell receptor beta chains from one sample, sequenced in a study of blood T cell repertoires in COVID-19. The table came from immunoSEQ multiplex PCR; TCRdb's copy has only in-frame clones and leaves some out. The table shows around 250,000 clones, with around 80% occurring only once. Sequences were obtained from peripheral blood. These receptors were taken from a woman in her late teens or twenties with acute or convalescent COVID-19. Each CDR3 is given with its conserved first and last residue. D genes are given only for firm matches. Some rows have no size entry. The others give once, few or many, or a class for an expanded clone.

j_call,d_call,clone_size,v_call,cdr3_aa,cdr3_nt
TRBJ2-3,TRBD1,-,TRBV9,CASSVGGRQGDTTDTQYF,TGTGCCAGCAGCGTAGGGGGGAGACAGGGAGATACCACAGATACGCAGTATTTT
TRBJ2-1,TRBD2,few,TRBV11-3,CASSKFGTSGRDEQFF,TGTGCCAGCAGCAAATTCGGGACTAGCGGGAGGGATGAGCAGTTCTTC
TRBJ1-2,TRBD1,once,TRBV4-3,CASSHGQGGSSGYGYTF,TGCGCCAGCAGCCACGGACAGGGGGGATCCTCTGGCTATGGCTACACCTTC
TRBJ2-7,TRBD2,-,TRBV7-2,CASSLDETSGRPVYEQYF,TGTGCCAGCAGCTTAGATGAGACTAGCGGGAGGCCGGTCTACGAGCAGTACTTC
TRBJ1-5,TRBD1,-,TRBV28,CASSRQGLDQPQHF,TGTGCCAGCAGTCGACAGGGACTGGATCAGCCCCAGCATTTT
TRBJ2-7,-,-,TRBV14,CASSQLKQGSYEQYF,TGTGCCAGCAGCCAATTAAAACAGGGATCCTACGAGCAGTACTTC
TRBJ2-5,TRBD1,many,TRBV15,CATSRTWTGVGETQYF,TGTGCCACCAGCCGAACATGGACAGGGGTCGGGGAGACCCAGTACTTC
TRBJ1-1,-,-,TRBV5-4,CASSLTGNPEAFF,TGTGCCAGCAGCTTGACAGGAAACCCAGAAGCTTTCTTT
TRBJ2-4,-,few,TRBV5-1,CASSLGQSNIQYF,TGCGCCAGCAGCTTGGGACAGTCCAACATTCAGTACTTC
TRBJ2-3,-,-,TRBV5-1,CASSFPAASTDTQYF,TGCGCCAGCAGCTTCCCGGCGGCGAGCACAGATACGCAGTATTTT
TRBJ1-1,-,-,TRBV7-8,CASSLETGTGTEAFF,TGTGCCAGCAGCTTAGAAACAGGTACGGGCACTGAAGCTTTCTTT
TRBJ1-1,-,-,TRBV6-5,CASSFDGARWDTEAFF,TGTGCCAGCAGTTTTGATGGGGCCCGGTGGGACACTGAAGCTTTCTTT
TRBJ2-7,TRBD2,-,TRBV4-2,CASSQASSGRVHEQYF,TGTGCCAGCAGCCAAGCTTCTAGCGGGAGGGTCCACGAGCAGTACTTC
TRBJ1-2,-,-,TRBV15,CATSRGSGADGYTF,TGTGCCACCAGCAGAGGAAGTGGGGCGGATGGCTACACCTTC
TRBJ2-3,-,-,TRBV27,CASQGLAGTDTQYF,TGTGCCAGCCAGGGGCTAGCGGGCACAGATACGCAGTATTTT
TRBJ1-2,-,-,TRBV7-9,CASSLGYLGYTF,TGTGCCAGCAGCTTAGGCTACTTGGGCTACACCTTC
TRBJ2-7,TRBD2,-,TRBV18,CASSPGGLAGGTSSYEQYF,TGTGCCAGCTCACCAGGGGGACTAGCGGGAGGCACTTCCTCCTACGAGCAGTACTTC
TRBJ2-1,TRBD1,-,TRBV19,CASYPTSGGSYNEQFF,TGTGCCAGTTATCCGACCTCAGGGGGAAGTTACAATGAGCAGTTCTTC
TRBJ1-1,-,-,TRBV18,CASSPDSAQGAFF,TGTGCCAGCTCACCTGACTCTGCGCAGGGTGCTTTCTTT
TRBJ1-1,-,-,TRBV10-3,CASGIGTEAFF,TGTGCCTCGGGGATAGGCACTGAAGCTTTCTTT
TRBJ1-6,-,-,TRBV9,CASSVSSSPLHF,TGTGCCAGCAGCGTCAGTTCCTCACCCCTCCACTTT
TRBJ2-1,TRBD2,-,TRBV28,CASSPRTAGASGWGEQFF,TGTGCCAGCAGTCCCAGGACAGCTGGGGCTAGCGGGTGGGGTGAGCAGTTCTTC
TRBJ2-7,TRBD1,-,TRBV30,CACRQGKSYEQYF,TGTGCTTGCCGACAGGGCAAATCGTACGAGCAGTACTTC
TRBJ2-2,TRBD2,-,TRBV4-3,CASSQASTTSGSARMRELFF,TGCGCCAGCAGCCAAGCCTCTACCACTAGCGGGAGTGCCAGGATGCGGGAGCTGTTTTTT
TRBJ1-3,TRBD1,-,TRBV6-6,CASRTGGGNTIYF,TGTGCCAGCAGGACAGGGGGCGGAAACACCATATATTTT
TRBJ2-7,-,-,TRBV5-1,CASSHEPSSYEQYF,TGCGCCAGCAGCCATGAACCGAGCTCCTACGAGCAGTACTTC
TRBJ2-6,-,-,TRBV9,CASSVVGAGANVLTF,TGTGCCAGCAGCGTGGTAGGGGCTGGGGCCAACGTCCTGACTTTC
TRBJ1-1,-,-,TRBV18,CASSPPGQVMGSTEAFF,TGTGCCAGCTCACCACCAGGGCAGGTCATGGGGAGCACTGAAGCTTTCTTT
TRBJ2-1,-,-,TRBV5-6,CASSWGRAGPWSSNEQFF,TGTGCCAGCAGCTGGGGCCGGGCGGGACCCTGGAGTTCCAATGAGCAGTTCTTC
TRBJ1-2,-,-,TRBV6-5,CASSYSGTYGYTF,TGTGCCAGCAGTTACTCGGGCACCTATGGCTACACCTTC
TRBJ2-1,-,-,TRBV2,CASRVSQGSSYNEQFF,TGTGCCAGCAGGGTAAGCCAGGGCAGCTCCTACAATGAGCAGTTCTTC